This T cell receptor (beta chain) was sequenced during a study of blood T cell repertoires in COVID-19. Original data processing: Nucleated cell number was recorded as an estimate derived from reference gene primer amplification. TCRdb's copy holds only in-frame clones and misses some; the assay was immunoSEQ multiplex PCR. Clonal size and the V and J genes are those of that table, whereas D and trimming came from the DNA. The sample has 250,000 or so clones; about nine tenths are singletons. In terms of age and location, participants ranged from roughly 18 to 100 years and lived in about 25 US areas. Clinical histories supplied by participants themselves formed the basis of cohort assignment. Either two negative PCRs, clearance, or symptom resolution qualified Cohort 3 donors as recovered. The V segment lost 6 bases and the J segment 3 bases; nucleotides outside the gene matches: 6. There are 14 residues in the CDR3. Germline CDR1 is SGHTA and CDR2 is FQGNSA.

Material: PBMCs or T cells enriched from blood (not recorded which). This TCR was recovered from a woman in her late teens or twenties who had recovered from COVID-19. The V call is TRBV7-2, the J call TRBJ2-3, with 7 bases lining up with TRBD2. The CDR3 loop is CASRLTLATDTQYF. The CDR3 nucleotides read TGTGCCAGCAGACTCACACTAGCGACAGATACGCAGTATTTT. Variable domain in full (rest from reference TRBV7-2 and TRBJ2-3): GAGVSQSPSNKVTEKGKDVELRCDPISGHTALYWYRQSLGQGLEFLIYFQGNSAPDKSGLPSDRFSAERTGGSVSTLTIQRTQQEDSAVYLCASRLTLATDTQYFGPGTRLTVL.